The rows below give T cell receptor beta chains drawn from one sample of a study of Graves' ophthalmopathy and Graves' hyperthyroidism. One entry per CDR3 protein results from TCRdb running MiXCR on the multiplex PCR reads. The sample lists about 740,000 distinct CDR3 sequences; roughly 40% were seen once. What was sequenced was peripheral blood. The receptors were sampled from an adult man with Graves' ophthalmopathy. CDR3s include the opening cysteine and the closing phenylalanine or tryptophan. A D gene is named only where the DNA matches it firmly. Only some rows state a clone size, as once, few, many or a class for expanded clones.

J,D,size,V,DNA,CDR3
TRBJ2-7,-,-,TRBV7-2,TGTGCCAGCAGCAACAAAGGAACTTACTCCTACGAGCAGTACTTC,CASSNKGTYSYEQYF
TRBJ1-1,TRBD1,-,TRBV9,TGTGCCAGCAGCCCCGGGACAGGGGTAGGAACTGAAGCTTTCTTT,CASSPGTGVGTEAFF
TRBJ2-7,-,-,TRBV2,TGTGCCAGCAGTTCCAGGGGACGCGAGCAGTACTTC,CASSSRGREQYF
TRBJ2-3,-,few,TRBV12-3/TRBV12-4,TGTGCCAGCTCGGAACTAGCAACAGATACGCAGTATTTT,CASSELATDTQYF
TRBJ1-3,-,few,TRBV20-1,TGCAGTGCTAGAGATAGGCAGCTCGGAAACACCATATATTTT,CSARDRQLGNTIYF
TRBJ2-7,-,-,TRBV10-3,TGTGCCATCAGTTACCGGGTTTCACAGGGCTCCTACGAGCAGTACTTC,CAISYRVSQGSYEQYF
TRBJ2-7,-,-,TRBV15,TGTGCCACCAGCGTTGAAGCGGACAGCGCCTACGAGCAGTACTTC,CATSVEADSAYEQYF
TRBJ1-3,TRBD1,-,TRBV12-3/TRBV12-4,TGTGCCAGCAGAACAAAGGGACAGGGAGGTGCTGGAAACACCATATATTTT,CASRTKGQGGAGNTIYF
TRBJ1-5,TRBD1,few,TRBV24-1,TGTGCCAGCAGCCAAGGGACAGGGGGTTTGTATCAGCCCCAGCATTTT,CASSQGTGGLYQPQHF
TRBJ2-5,-,-,TRBV19,TGTGCCAGACGTCAAGAGACCCAGTACTTC,CARRQETQYF
TRBJ1-2,-,many,TRBV7-6,TGTGCCAGCAGCTTAAATGGGAGGAGCGTACCCCTCATTAACTATGGCTACACCTTC,CASSLNGRSVPLINYGYTF
TRBJ2-5,-,many,TRBV7-7,TGTGCTAGCAGCTTAGCCATGAGGGCCGGGACCCAGTACTTC,CASSLAMRAGTQYF
TRBJ1-2,-,-,TRBV11-2,TGTGCCAGCAGCTCACCACTAAGCGAGGGGTCTGGCTACACCTTC,CASSSPLSEGSGYTF
TRBJ1-1,TRBD1,-,TRBV10-3,TGTGCCAGCACTAGACCGACAGGGGTAACCAAGGCTTTCTTT,CASTRPTGVTKAFF
TRBJ2-5,TRBD2,few,TRBV20-1,TGCAGTGCTAGCCTAGCGGGGGGGCTTTCCCAGTACTTC,CSASLAGGLSQYF
TRBJ1-2,-,many,TRBV10-3,TGTGCCAGCAGGACCACGGCTGAAGGCTACACCTTC,CASRTTAEGYTF
TRBJ1-1,-,-,TRBV7-9,TGTGCCAGCAGCTTAGCCCCCGAGGAGGTGGACACTGAAGCTTTCTTT,CASSLAPEEVDTEAFF
TRBJ2-7,TRBD1,-,TRBV2,TGTGCCAGCAGTAGTAACGACAGGGCTGGAAACTACGAGCAGTACTTC,CASSSNDRAGNYEQYF
TRBJ2-5,TRBD2,few,TRBV7-2,TGTGCCAGCAGTCCCCCCCCCCCGGGACTAGCTGTCGAGACCCAGTACTTC,CASSPPPPGLAVETQYF
TRBJ2-7,TRBD2,-,TRBV20-1,TGCAGTGCTAGAGAAAGCGGGAGGAATTACGGGCAGTACTTC,CSARESGRNYGQYF
TRBJ2-5,TRBD2,-,TRBV12-3/TRBV12-4,TGTGCCAGCAGACAGCGGGGGGGCAGGGAGACCCAGTACTTC,CASRQRGGRETQYF
TRBJ1-5,TRBD1,many,TRBV7-2,TGTGCCAGCAGCGCCAGGGGGCGAAGCAATCAGCCCCAGCATTTT,CASSARGRSNQPQHF
TRBJ1-4,-,few,TRBV7-9,TGTGCCAGCAGCCCTAGGGTTGTAACTAATGAAAAACTGTTTTTT,CASSPRVVTNEKLFF
TRBJ1-2,-,-,TRBV7-2,TGTGCCAGCAGCTTATTCAGGGACGGCTACACCTTC,CASSLFRDGYTF
TRBJ2-3,-,-,TRBV2,TGTGCCAGAAAACCTCAGGGCGGGGCAGATACGCAGTATTTT,CARKPQGGADTQYF
TRBJ1-2,-,many,TRBV19,TGTGCCAGTAGCAGCAGGGACCTCTATGGCTACACCTTC,CASSSRDLYGYTF
TRBJ1-2,-,many,TRBV9,TGTGCCAGCAGCGTAGCTCAGCTAACCTATGGCTACACCTTC,CASSVAQLTYGYTF
TRBJ1-4,TRBD1,-,TRBV15,TGTGCCACCAGCAGAGAAGGGACAGGGGGTAACGAAAAACTGTTTTTT,CATSREGTGGNEKLFF
TRBJ1-3,-,many,TRBV7-9,TGTGCCAGCACGCCCGGGAGTCCTGGAAACACCATATATTTT,CASTPGSPGNTIYF
TRBJ1-5,-,few,TRBV6-5,TGTGCCAGCAGGCGGCCCCAGCATTTT,CASRRPQHF
TRBJ2-5,TRBD1,-,TRBV28,TGTGCCAGCACGTCGAGGGGGCGTCAAGAGACCCAGTACTTC,CASTSRGRQETQYF
TRBJ2-7,TRBD2,many,TRBV2,TGTGCCAGCAGTTGGACTAGCGGCCCCTACGAGCAGTACTTC,CASSWTSGPYEQYF
TRBJ1-2,-,-,TRBV10-2,TGCGCCAGCGGTCAAGAACGGAGTAACTATGGCTACACCTTC,CASGQERSNYGYTF
TRBJ1-1,-,many,TRBV7-2,TGTGCCAGCATCTACAACACTGAAGCTTTCTTT,CASIYNTEAFF
TRBJ2-5,-,many,TRBV9,TGTGCCAGCAGCCCAGGGCCAACGACCCAAGAGACCCAGTACTTC,CASSPGPTTQETQYF
TRBJ2-2,-,-,TRBV25-1,TGTGCCAGCATCCCACAGACGGGGCGCAACACCGGGGAGCTGTTTTTT,CASIPQTGRNTGELFF
TRBJ1-6,TRBD1,many,TRBV10-3,TGTGCCAGCAGTAGATCCGGGACAGCCACACCCCTCCACTTT,CASSRSGTATPLHF
TRBJ1-1,TRBD1,few,TRBV19,TGTGCCAGTAGAATTTCGACAGGGGGCAACACTGAAGCTTTCTTT,CASRISTGGNTEAFF
TRBJ1-2,TRBD1,few,TRBV20-1,TGCAGTGCTAGTACCGGGACAGGTCATGGCTACACCTTC,CSASTGTGHGYTF
TRBJ2-7,TRBD2,few,TRBV9,TGTGCCAGCAGCCCTGGGACTATGGGCTACGAGCAGTACTTC,CASSPGTMGYEQYF
TRBJ2-5,-,-,TRBV5-5,TGTGCCAGCAGCTTAAACGTCCCCAAGGGAGAGACCCAGTACTTC,CASSLNVPKGETQYF
TRBJ1-4,TRBD1,few,TRBV5-4,TGTGCCAGCAGTTTAGAGGGACAGGGCGACGAAAAACTGTTTTTT,CASSLEGQGDEKLFF
TRBJ1-2,TRBD1,-,TRBV25-1,TGTGCCAGCAGTGGAAGGGCCAGGGGGGCAGACTATGGCTACACCTTC,CASSGRARGADYGYTF
TRBJ1-1,-,many,TRBV25-1,TGTGCCAGCACCCCGGGGGTAGCGACTGAAGCTTTCTTT,CASTPGVATEAFF
TRBJ1-5,-,-,TRBV6-1,TGTGCCAGCAGTTATCAGCCCCAGCATTTT,CASSYQPQHF
TRBJ1-1,-,-,TRBV20-1,TGCATTTTACGGGGGTACACTGAAGCTTTCTTT,CILRGYTEAFF
TRBJ2-5,TRBD1,many,TRBV5-8,TGTGCCAGCAGCTACAGGGGATACTTCCAAGAGACCCAGTACTTC,CASSYRGYFQETQYF
TRBJ2-7,TRBD1,few,TRBV19,TGTGCCAGTAGTCCCCGACTCTCCGGGACAGAGCACTACGAGCAGTACTTC,CASSPRLSGTEHYEQYF
TRBJ2-7,TRBD2,-,TRBV6-5,TGTGCCAGCAGTTCACCGGGACTAGGATTTCACGAGCAGTACTTC,CASSSPGLGFHEQYF
TRBJ1-3,-,many,TRBV14,TGTGCCAGCAGCCAAGTTCTCGGGGCGTGGGGAAACACCATATATTTT,CASSQVLGAWGNTIYF
TRBJ1-2,-,many,TRBV2,TGTGCCAGCAGTCCGGGACGGACAAACTATGGCTACACCTTC,CASSPGRTNYGYTF
TRBJ1-4,-,once,TRBV5-1,TGCGCCAGCAGCTTGGTTTCAGGGGCTCATGAAAAACTGTTTTTT,CASSLVSGAHEKLFF
TRBJ2-7,TRBD2,few,TRBV9,TGTGCCAGCAGCAGCGGGAGTCTCGCCTACGAGCAGTACTTC,CASSSGSLAYEQYF
TRBJ2-3,TRBD2,once,TRBV7-2,TGTGCCAGCAGCTTAGCCGGGACTAGCGGGAGGGGCACAGATACGCAGTATTTT,CASSLAGTSGRGTDTQYF
TRBJ2-6,-,many,TRBV7-8,TGTGCCAGCAGCTTGGCAGGGGTCCTCTCTGGGGCCAACGTCCTGACTTTC,CASSLAGVLSGANVLTF
TRBJ2-5,TRBD1,many,TRBV15,TGTGCCACCAGCAAACAGACAGGGCAAGAGACCCAGTACTTC,CATSKQTGQETQYF
TRBJ2-3,TRBD1,-,TRBV11-2,TGTGCCAGCAGCTTTGGACAGGGGGGAGATACGCAGTATTTT,CASSFGQGGDTQYF
TRBJ1-5,-,many,TRBV15,TGTGCCACCAGCAGAGATCTGGCGCGATCTTCCCAGCATTTT,CATSRDLARSSQHF
TRBJ1-1,-,many,TRBV7-2,TGTGCCAGCAGCTTATTTAGGGGGACGGGTGAAGCTTTCTTT,CASSLFRGTGEAFF